Below, 30 T cell receptor beta chains from the same sample are listed, as sequenced in a study of blood T cell repertoires in COVID-19. Method: immunoSEQ multiplex PCR; TCRdb's copy keeps in-frame clones and lacks some. The repertoire includes 88,000 or so clones, roughly 77% of them detected once, and roughly 22% sits in the top ten. Sequencing was done on a sample of peripheral blood. The receptors were gathered from a human donor in a cohort sampled during active COVID-19.

The table lists this clone with a count of one. The V gene is TRBV29-1, the J gene TRBJ2-7, with D maybe TRBD1 (6 bases). The CDR3 extends over 11 amino acids. Deletions cut 7 bases from V and 1 base from J, with 8 bases between. Looked up from germline, CDR1 is SQVTM and CDR2 is ANQGSEA. The CDR3 reads CSGQVSYEQYF. The CDR3 nucleotides are TGCAGCGGACAGGTATCCTACGAGCAGTACTTC.

This chain uses TRBV6-2 or TRBV6-3 with TRBJ2-1; 10 bases agree with TRBD2. CDR1 is MNHEY and CDR2 is SVGEGT in the germline V gene. The CDR3 spans 17 residues. The ends lost 0 bases at V and 8 bases at J; junction bases unmatched: 10. CDR3 residues: CASSYSNEASGSHEQFF. DNA of the CDR3: TGTGCCAGCAGTTACTCGAATGAGGCTAGCGGGAGTCATGAGCAGTTCTTC.

V is TRBV21-1 and J is TRBJ2-7; the table assigns TRBD1, which was not confirmed against the DNA. TRBV21-1 is recorded as a pseudogene. The CDR3 has 12 residues. The CDR3 DNA is TGTGCCAGCCCAGGGACAGCTCCCGAGCAGTACTTC. This encodes CASPGTAPEQYF.

The chain joins TRBV19 to TRBJ1-2, with D unclear. Germline CDR1 reads LNHDA; CDR2 reads SQIVND (reference sequence). V was cut by 7 bases and J by 0 bases, with 15 bases left in between. This CDR3 spans 15 amino acids. CDR3 in DNA: TGTGCCAGTATGCGGGGAGCGACACCTAACTATGGCTACACCTTC. Translation gives CASMRGATPNYGYTF. Filled out from reference TRBV19 and TRBJ1-2, the complete variable domain reads DGGITQSPKYLFRKEGQNVTLSCEQNLNHDAMYWYRQDPGQGLRLIYYSQIVNDFQKGDIAEGYSVSREKKESFPLTVTSAQKNPTAFYLCASMRGATPNYGYTFGSGTRLTVV.

The rearrangement links TRBV6-5 to TRBJ2-7; 9 bases line up with TRBD1. Germline lookup yields CDR1 MNHEY and CDR2 SVGAGI. V was clipped by 7 bases and J by 7 bases; unmatched bases: 14. The CDR3 loop spans 15 amino acids. In nucleotides, the CDR3 is TGTGCCAGCACCCCAACAGGGGGCGGTGCGTCTGAGCAGTACTTC. This sequence encodes CASTPTGGGASEQYF.

The chain recombines TRBV4-1 with TRBJ2-3; 7 bases line up with TRBD2. CDR1 is MGHRA, CDR2 YSYEKL, per germline. V dropped 3 bases and J dropped 5; count of bases not matched to a gene: 8. There are 15 residues in the CDR3. Here the CDR3 reads CASSHPGGSGDTQYF. CDR3 DNA: TGCGCCAGCAGCCATCCAGGCGGGAGCGGAGATACGCAGTATTTT.

The rearrangement joins TRBV9 to TRBJ2-5, with 10 nucleotides matching TRBD2. This CDR3 comprises 16 residues. CDR1 and CDR2 from the germline V gene are SGDLS and YYNGEE. J was trimmed by 5 bases and V by 3 bases; bases with no gene match: 10. The CDR3 region is CASSARSGRAGETQYF. The CDR3 DNA reads TGTGCCAGCAGCGCCCGGAGCGGGAGGGCCGGTGAGACCCAGTACTTC.

The rearrangement joins TRBV18 to TRBJ2-5, with D uncertain. The CDR3 sequence is 12 residues long. Germline CDR1 reads KGHSH; CDR2 reads LQKENI. Trimming cost V 3 bases and J 2 bases, with 4 bases left between them. The CDR3 coding sequence is TGTGCCAGCTCACCCAAACAAGAGACCCAGTACTTC. It translates to CASSPKQETQYF.

CDR3 residues: CASSSGTGNQETQYF. The CDR3 nucleotides read TGCGCCAGCAGCTCGGGGACAGGGAACCAAGAGACCCAGTACTTC. This chain connects TRBV5-1 to TRBJ2-5, with 9 bases identical to TRBD1. V trimming: 3 bases; J trimming: 0 bases; junction bases outside the gene matches: 3. Germline V gives CDR1 SGHRS, CDR2 YFSETQ. The CDR3 consists of 15 residues.

The sample holds one count of this clone. This sequence joins TRBV2 and TRBJ2-2; D is undetermined. The V end was cut by 5 bases, the J end by 0 bases, with 7 bases between. Germline CDR1 is SNHLY and CDR2 is FYNNEI. The CDR3 spans 14 residues. The CDR3 DNA reads as TGTGCCAGCAGTCCCCTAACGAACACCGGGGAGCTGTTTTTT. Translated: CASSPLTNTGELFF.

Worth noting for this clone: The same CDR3 is also encoded by other DNA sequences in this sample. The V and J genes are TRBV20-1 and TRBJ2-3; no clear D. This CDR3 contains 11 residues. Germline V CDR1 and CDR2: DFQATT, SNEGSKA (reference sequence). CDR3 region: CSAQGTDTQYF. CDR3 DNA: TGCAGCGCTCAGGGCACAGATACGCAGTATTTT.

The rearrangement joins TRBV5-1 to TRBJ1-4; the D gene is possibly TRBD1 (6 bases). The V gene lost 0 bases and the J gene lost 0 bases, with 9 bases spanning the gap. The CDR3 has 16 residues. CDR1 SGHRS and CDR2 YFSETQ come from the germline V gene. The CDR3 is CASSLGQAPTNEKLFF. In DNA form, the CDR3 reads TGCGCCAGCAGCTTGGGACAGGCCCCAACTAATGAAAAACTGTTTTTT.

This clone was seen only a few times. This chain links TRBV7-8 with TRBJ2-2; 13 nucleotides agree with TRBD2. The J segment lost 5 bases and the V segment lost 5 bases, leaving 5 bases of the junction unmatched. The CDR3 consists of 16 residues. Germline loops: CDR1 SGHVS, CDR2 FQNEAQ. The CDR3 is CASSKRLAGGTGELFF. The CDR3 nucleotides read TGTGCCAGCAGCAAGCGACTAGCGGGAGGTACCGGGGAGCTGTTTTTT.

The chain employs TRBV19 and TRBJ2-2; no reliable D call. The CDR3 covers 13 residues. The V end was cut by 7 bases, the J end by 4 bases, with 10 bases between. Germline V lookup: CDR1 LNHDA, CDR2 SQIVND (reference sequence). CDR3 amino acids: CASKHRLTGELFF. As DNA, the CDR3 is TGTGCCAGTAAGCACCGACTCACCGGGGAGCTGTTTTTT. Complete variable domain (other parts from reference TRBV19 and TRBJ2-2): DGGITQSPKYLFRKEGQNVTLSCEQNLNHDAMYWYRQDPGQGLRLIYYSQIVNDFQKGDIAEGYSVSREKKESFPLTVTSAQKNPTAFYLCASKHRLTGELFFGEGSRLTVL.

This clone was seen only once. The gene calls are TRBV18 and TRBJ2-1; 8 nucleotides line up with TRBD1. The CDR3 extends over 16 amino acids. Germline CDR1 is KGHSH and CDR2 is LQKENI. The V and J ends lost 3 bases and 2 bases, in that order; junction bases with no gene match: 6. The CDR3: CASSPRQGKAYNEQFF. CDR3 DNA: TGTGCCAGCTCACCGAGACAGGGGAAGGCCTACAATGAGCAGTTCTTC.

The V and J genes are TRBV7-9 and TRBJ2-7; TRBD1 agrees at 7 bases. V lost 3 bases and J lost 3; bases outside the gene matches: 8. The CDR3 length is 15 residues. The V gene's germline CDR1 is SEHNR and CDR2 FQNEAQ (reference sequence). DNA for the CDR3: TGTGCCAGCAGCTTTGGAGCAGGGGGAGTCTACGAGCAGTACTTC. This translates into CASSFGAGGVYEQYF.

The rearrangement links TRBV5-1 to TRBJ2-7; 10 nucleotides align to TRBD1. This CDR3 is built from 14 residues. V shed 4 bases, J shed 5 bases, and the junction held 6 bases outside the gene matches. CDR1 and CDR2 from the germline V gene are SGHRS and YFSETQ. The CDR3 DNA is TGCGCCAGCAGCCGGGGGACAGGGGAAAACGAGCAGTACTTC. Residues: CASSRGTGENEQYF.

CDR3 amino acids: CASSGTSGWVDTQYF. The CDR3 nucleotides read TGTGCCAGCAGCGGGACTAGCGGGTGGGTAGATACGCAGTATTTT. This rearrangement joins TRBV3-1 (or the pseudogene TRBV3-2) to TRBJ2-3; 12 positions agree with TRBD2. The germline V gene encodes CDR1 LGHDT and CDR2 YNNKEL (reference sequence). The length of the CDR3 is 15 residues. V was pared by 5 bases and J by 5 bases, with 5 bases of the junction left unmatched.

This clone was counted a single time. The CDR3 DNA sequence: TGTGCCAGCAGCTTGGGGTTCCGTGGGGGCGGGAGAGCCACAGATACGCAGTATTTT. Its translation: CASSLGFRGGGRATDTQYF. The V and J genes are TRBV5-6 and TRBJ2-3; maybe TRBD2 (7 bases). In germline, CDR1 is SGHDT, CDR2 YYEEEE. The CDR3 has 19 residues. With 0 bases removed from V and 2 bases from J, the gap between germline ends came to 22 bases.

The chain carries TRBV7-8 and TRBJ2-1, with 10 bases that match TRBD2. The CDR3 sequence is 15 residues long. In germline, CDR1 is SGHVS, CDR2 FQNEAQ. Trimming at V came to 5 bases and at J to 3 bases, leaving 4 bases not matched to a gene. The CDR3 coding sequence is TGTGCCAGCAGCCAACTAGCGGGATACTACAATGAGCAGTTCTTC. Its protein product is CASSQLAGYYNEQFF.

The chain recombines TRBV28 with TRBJ1-4; no clear D gene. Germline V CDR1 and CDR2: MDHEN, SYDVKM. Trimming removed 5 bases at V and 4 bases at J, with 11 bases between. This CDR3 has 14 residues. Written as DNA, the CDR3 is TGTGCCAGCAGTCCCGGTGGGAGTAATGAAAAACTGTTTTTT. Translating gives CASSPGGSNEKLFF.

This chain connects TRBV28 to TRBJ1-1; D ambiguous. CDR1 is MDHEN, CDR2 SYDVKM, per germline. The CDR3 is made up of 16 amino acids. Trimming removed 5 bases from V and 0 bases from J, with 16 bases in between. The CDR3 sequence: CASSPREGRMNTEAFF. Written as DNA, the CDR3 is TGTGCCAGCAGTCCACGGGAGGGCAGAATGAACACTGAAGCTTTCTTT.

The chain couples TRBV19 to TRBJ2-7; 10 positions agree with TRBD2. Trimming cost V 1 base and J 5 bases; bases outside gene matches: 8. Germline values: CDR1 LNHDA, CDR2 SQIVND (reference sequence). This CDR3 spans 16 amino acids. CDR3 sequence: CASSIAASGREDEQYF. The CDR3 DNA follows: TGTGCCAGTAGTATAGCGGCCAGCGGGAGGGAAGACGAGCAGTACTTC.

The CDR3 DNA reads TGTGCCAGCAGCCGACGGGGAGTCCCGGCTAGCAAATACAATGAGCAGTTCTTC. This translates into CASSRRGVPASKYNEQFF. The chain carries TRBV7-6 and TRBJ2-1; weak D call: TRBD2 (5 bases). V was clipped by 5 bases and J by 4 bases, with 24 bases between them. Germline V gives CDR1 SGHVS, CDR2 FNYEAQ. The CDR3 spans 18 residues.

V gene TRBV18 combines with J gene TRBJ2-3, with 13 bases that match TRBD2. Germline V gives CDR1 KGHSH, CDR2 LQKENI. V gave up 4 bases and J gave up 2 bases; unmatched junction bases: 18. The CDR3 is 21 amino acids. CDR3 in DNA: TGTGCCAGCTCACGCACAAGACTAGCGGGAGGCCTCTCTCGTGTCACAGATACGCAGTATTTT. Residues: CASSRTRLAGGLSRVTDTQYF.

V gene TRBV19 combines with J gene TRBJ1-1; 7 bases are shared with TRBD1. CDR1 is LNHDA, CDR2 SQIVND, per germline (reference sequence). The V segment lost 4 bases and the J segment 1 base; nucleotides outside the gene matches: 3. The CDR3 runs 14 residues. Here the CDR3 reads CASSKRTGNTEAFF. CDR3 coding DNA: TGTGCCAGTAGTAAAAGGACAGGGAACACTGAAGCTTTCTTT.

The rearrangement uses TRBV6-5 and TRBJ2-5; 12 bases align to TRBD2. Germline-derived CDR1 and CDR2 are MNHEY and SVGAGI. V was pared by 4 bases and J by 3 bases, with 6 bases of the junction left unmatched. This CDR3 spans 16 amino acids. CDR3 nucleotides: TGTGCCAGCAGTTCCGCCAGACTAGCGGGAGAAGAGACCCAGTACTTC. The encoded protein is CASSSARLAGEETQYF.

This chain joins TRBV28 and TRBJ1-6; 9 positions agree with TRBD1. V lost 8 bases to trimming and J lost 13 bases; unmatched junction nucleotides: 15. The CDR3 length is 15 residues. Germline lookup yields CDR1 MDHEN and CDR2 SYDVKM. CDR3: CASCPSGTGRVPLHF. DNA for the CDR3: TGTGCCAGCTGCCCATCTGGGACAGGGAGGGTTCCCCTCCACTTT.

This clone was counted once. The chain joins TRBV18 to TRBJ2-3, with TRBD1 as a possible D gene (6 bases). Germline V lookup: CDR1 KGHSH, CDR2 LQKENI. Trimming removed 5 bases from V and 4 bases from J, with 10 bases in between. The CDR3 length is 13 residues. CDR3 sequence: CASSIQGADTQYF. CDR3 bases: TGTGCCAGCTCAATACAGGGAGCAGATACGCAGTATTTT.

This clone has more than one count but fewer than ten. The rearrangement joins TRBV7-8 to TRBJ1-6, with D uncertain. From germline, CDR1 is SGHVS and CDR2 FQNEAQ. With 8 bases removed from V and 10 bases from J, the gap between germline ends came to 18 bases. The CDR3 spans 14 residues. For the CDR3, the DNA is TGTGCCAGCGCCGGACCCGGCGGGAAGTCACCCCTCCACTTT. Translation: CASAGPGGKSPLHF.